What follows are 5 T cell receptor beta chains derived from one specimen sequenced in a study of cytomegalovirus exposure and HLA in healthy donors. Primers: 60 Vbeta forward and 13 Jbeta reverse. Method: immunoSEQ multiplex PCR; TCRdb's copy keeps in-frame clones and lacks some. The top ten hold 1.1% to 1.5% of the sample, which has under 200,000 clones, around 68% seen once. Material for sequencing was PBMCs. The source is a man between 50 and 59 years old in good health and CMV-seronegative.

This chain uses TRBV6-5 with TRBJ2-2; D uncertain. CDR3 length: 15 amino acids. The germline V gene encodes CDR1 MNHEY and CDR2 SVGAGI. The V and J ends lost 7 bases and 0 bases respectively, with 12 bases between them. This CDR3 is CASTRSSSNTGELFF. The CDR3 DNA follows: TGTGCCAGCACTAGAAGCAGCTCGAACACCGGGGAGCTGTTTTTT.

V usage is TRBV11-2 and J usage is TRBJ2-7, with 9 nucleotides matching TRBD1. V gave up 1 base and J gave up 3 bases; unmatched junction bases: 4. This CDR3 is 15 amino acids long. Germline values: CDR1 SGHAT, CDR2 FQNNGV. CDR3 DNA sequence: TGTGCCAGCAGCTTAGTACAGGGGGCTGGCTACGAGCAGTACTTC. It encodes CASSLVQGAGYEQYF.

This clone appeared once. The chain employs TRBV18 and TRBJ1-3; D unclear. The V end was cut by 1 base, the J end by 0 bases, with 10 bases between. CDR1 is KGHSH, CDR2 LQKENI, per germline. CDR3 length: 16 amino acids. This chain's CDR3 is CASSPREAPSGNTIYF. For the CDR3, the DNA is TGTGCCAGCTCACCACGGGAGGCCCCCTCTGGAAACACCATATATTTT.

This chain joins TRBV7-9 and TRBJ1-2; TRBD1 aligns across 10 bases. Germline V CDR1 and CDR2: SEHNR, FQNEAQ (reference sequence). With V trimmed by 5 bases and J by 3 bases, 3 bases remained unmatched. This CDR3 is built from 14 residues. CDR3 amino acids: CASSLGTGDYGYTF. The CDR3 nucleotides read TGTGCCAGCAGCCTGGGGACAGGGGACTATGGCTACACCTTC.

The rearrangement links TRBV5-1 to TRBJ2-3, with 9 bases lining up with TRBD2. This CDR3 contains 15 residues. Germline trimming cut 6 bases from V and 2 bases from J; bases unmatched to any gene: 7. Germline CDR1 and CDR2: SGHRS and YFSETQ. The CDR3 reads CASTLSGGTTDTQYF. The CDR3 DNA is TGCGCCAGCACCCTTAGCGGGGGAACCACAGATACGCAGTATTTT.